Listed here are 9 T cell receptor beta chains from one sample, sequenced in a study of CD8+ T cells in alopecia areata. Isolated RNA was reverse transcribed into cDNA used as the sequencing template. The assay was immunoSEQ multiplex PCR, and TCRdb's table has in-frame clones only and misses some. The sample contains roughly 250,000 clones, 67% of which appear only once. The source was CD4+ T cells sorted from blood, collected at week 0. These receptor sequences come from a human donor with alopecia areata.

The chain links TRBV5-1 to TRBJ2-6; D is perhaps TRBD1 (6 bases). The CDR3 consists of 17 residues. CDR1 and CDR2 from the germline V gene are SGHRS and YFSETQ. V was shortened by 4 bases and J by 0 bases, with 14 bases between the two germline ends. The CDR3, as DNA: TGCGCCAGCAGCCGGGACAAGGTGATCTCTGGGGCCAACGTCCTGACTTTC. Translating gives CASSRDKVISGANVLTF.

V and J are TRBV7-3 and TRBJ2-2, with 8 nucleotides matching TRBD2. This CDR3 spans 15 amino acids. The ends lost 4 bases at V and 6 bases at J; junction bases unmatched: 7. Per germline, CDR1 SGHTA and CDR2 FQGTGA. This CDR3 reads CASSSIAGQAGELFF. For the CDR3, the DNA is TGTGCCAGCAGCTCGATAGCGGGGCAGGCCGGGGAGCTGTTTTTT.

V is TRBV10-3 and J is TRBJ2-7; D remains unclear. Trimming removed 4 bases at V and 0 bases at J, with 7 bases between. The V gene's germline CDR1 is ENHRY and CDR2 SYGVKD. The CDR3 extends over 13 amino acids. The CDR3 region has the DNA TGTGCCATCAGTGCCGAGAGCTCCTACGAGCAGTACTTC. Residues: CAISAESSYEQYF.

The rearrangement links TRBV9 to TRBJ1-6; D gene unclear. V gave up 2 bases and J gave up 4 bases, with 7 bases separating them. Germline CDR1 and CDR2: SGDLS and YYNGEE. This CDR3 region has 14 residues. The CDR3 DNA reads as TGTGCCAGCAGCGTCGACGGTTATAATTCACCCCTCCACTTT. As protein: CASSVDGYNSPLHF.

This clone was recorded a few times. V gene TRBV5-1 combines with J gene TRBJ2-7; TRBD1 aligns across 7 bases. The CDR3 sequence is 15 residues long. The germline V gene has CDR1 SGHRS and CDR2 YFSETQ. The V and J ends lost 6 bases and 2 bases, in that order; junction bases with no gene match: 11. This chain's CDR3 is CASTIGTAVTYEQYF. The CDR3 DNA is TGCGCCAGCACCATTGGGACAGCAGTTACCTACGAGCAGTACTTC.

The chain employs TRBV18 and TRBJ2-2; the D gene is possibly TRBD1 (7 bases). The CDR3 consists of 15 residues. The germline V gene has CDR1 KGHSH and CDR2 LQKENI. V was clipped by 5 bases and J by 5 bases, with 15 bases between them. CDR3 in DNA: TGTGCCAGCTCAGTTCGACAGGGAGGAACCGGGGAGCTGTTTTTT. Translated: CASSVRQGGTGELFF.

The rearrangement joins TRBV27 to TRBJ2-3; tentatively, D is TRBD2 (6 bases). The V and J ends lost 6 bases and 5 bases respectively, with 21 bases between them. The CDR3 loop spans 16 amino acids. Germline-derived CDR1 and CDR2 are MNHEY and SMNVEV (reference sequence). The CDR3 bases are TGTGCCAGCAGCAAGGAGGGGTCCCCTTTCGGAGATACGCAGTATTTT. Its translation: CASSKEGSPFGDTQYF.

The CDR3 loop reads CSARPGGTYEQYF. The CDR3 DNA reads as TGCAGCGCTCGACCAGGGGGCACCTACGAGCAGTACTTC. V is TRBV29-1 and J is TRBJ2-7, with TRBD1 matching 8 bases. This CDR3 is built from 13 residues. Germline CDR1 reads SQVTM; CDR2 reads ANQGSEA. Unmatched junction bases numbered 7, after V lost 7 bases and J lost 2 bases.

This clone appeared a single time. The gene calls are TRBV30 and TRBJ2-5, with 8 bases aligning to TRBD2. CDR1 GTSNPN and CDR2 SVGIG come from the germline V gene (reference sequence). The length of the CDR3 is 13 residues. Losses at the gene ends were 3 bases for V and 9 bases for J; bases not matched to a gene: 9. CDR3 residues: CAWRGRGGSSQYF. The CDR3 region has the DNA TGTGCCTGGAGGGGTCGCGGGGGGTCGTCCCAGTACTTC.